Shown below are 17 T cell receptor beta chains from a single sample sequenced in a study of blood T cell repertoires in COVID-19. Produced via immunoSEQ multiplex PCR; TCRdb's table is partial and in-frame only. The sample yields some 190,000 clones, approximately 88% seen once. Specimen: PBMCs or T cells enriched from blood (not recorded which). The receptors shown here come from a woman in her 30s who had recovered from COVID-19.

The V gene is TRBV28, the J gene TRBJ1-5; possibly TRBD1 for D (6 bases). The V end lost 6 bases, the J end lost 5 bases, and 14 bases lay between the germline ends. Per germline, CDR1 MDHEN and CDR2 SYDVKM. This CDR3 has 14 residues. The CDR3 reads CASSLTGSYQPQHF. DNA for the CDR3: TGTGCCAGCAGCCTAACAGGGTCCTATCAGCCCCAGCATTTT.

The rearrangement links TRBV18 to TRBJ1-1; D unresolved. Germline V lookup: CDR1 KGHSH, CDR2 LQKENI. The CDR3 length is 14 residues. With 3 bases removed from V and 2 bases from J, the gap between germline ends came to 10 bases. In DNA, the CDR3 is TGTGCCAGCTCACCCTTGACACAAAACACTGAAGCTTTCTTT. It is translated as CASSPLTQNTEAFF. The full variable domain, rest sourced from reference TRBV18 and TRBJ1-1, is NAGVMQNPRHLVRRRGQEARLRCSPMKGHSHVYWYRQLPEEGLKFMVYLQKENIIDESGMPKERFSAEFPKEGPSILRIQQVVRGDSAAYFCASSPLTQNTEAFFGQGTRLTVV.

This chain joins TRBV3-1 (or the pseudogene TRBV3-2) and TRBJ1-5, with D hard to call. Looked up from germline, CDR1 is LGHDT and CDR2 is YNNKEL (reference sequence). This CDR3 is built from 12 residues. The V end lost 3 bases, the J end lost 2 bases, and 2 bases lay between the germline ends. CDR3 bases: TGTGCCAGCAGCCACGGCAATCAGCCCCAGCATTTT. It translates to CASSHGNQPQHF.

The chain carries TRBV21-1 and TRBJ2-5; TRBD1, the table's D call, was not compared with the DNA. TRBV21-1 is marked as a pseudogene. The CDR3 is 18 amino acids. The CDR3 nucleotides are TGTGCCAGCACCCTCGGAGCAGGACAGGGGGCAGGACGGGAGACCCAGTACTTC. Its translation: CASTLGAGQGAGRETQYF.

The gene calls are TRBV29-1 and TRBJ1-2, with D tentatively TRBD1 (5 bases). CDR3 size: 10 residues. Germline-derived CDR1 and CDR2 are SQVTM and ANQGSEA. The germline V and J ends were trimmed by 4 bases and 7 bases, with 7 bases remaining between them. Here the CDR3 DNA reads TGCAGCGTTGCCACAGGTGGCTACACCTTC. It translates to CSVATGGYTF.

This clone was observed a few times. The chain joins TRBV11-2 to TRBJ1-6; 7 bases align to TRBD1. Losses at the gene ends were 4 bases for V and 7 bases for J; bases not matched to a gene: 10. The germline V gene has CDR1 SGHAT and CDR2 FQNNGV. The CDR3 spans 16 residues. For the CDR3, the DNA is TGTGCCAGCAGCTACCTAGGGACAGCTAACAATTCACCCCTCCACTTT. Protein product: CASSYLGTANNSPLHF.

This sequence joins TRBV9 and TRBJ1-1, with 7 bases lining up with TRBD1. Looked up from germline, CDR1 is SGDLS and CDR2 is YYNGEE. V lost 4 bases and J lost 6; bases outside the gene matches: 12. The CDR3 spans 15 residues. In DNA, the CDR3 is TGTGCCAGCAGCAACCTGACAGGGCGGGGGGCTGAAGCTTTCTTT. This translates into CASSNLTGRGAEAFF.

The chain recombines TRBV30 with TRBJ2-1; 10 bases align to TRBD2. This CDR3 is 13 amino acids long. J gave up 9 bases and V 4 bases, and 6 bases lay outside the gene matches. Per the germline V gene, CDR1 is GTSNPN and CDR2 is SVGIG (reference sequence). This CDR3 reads CAWIRLAGAEQFF. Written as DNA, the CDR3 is TGTGCCTGGATCCGCCTAGCGGGAGCTGAGCAGTTCTTC. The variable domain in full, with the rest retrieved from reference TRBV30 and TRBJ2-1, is SQTIHQWPATLVQPVGSPLSLECTVEGTSNPNLYWYRQAAGRGLQLLFYSVGIGQISSEVPQNLSASRPQDRQFILSSKKLLLSDSGFYLCAWIRLAGAEQFFGPGTRLTVL.

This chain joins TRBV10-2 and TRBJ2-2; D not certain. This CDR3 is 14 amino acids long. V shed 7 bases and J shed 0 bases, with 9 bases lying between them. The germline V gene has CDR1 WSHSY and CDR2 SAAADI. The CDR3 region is CASKENTNTGELFF. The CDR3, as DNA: TGCGCCAGCAAGGAGAATACGAACACCGGGGAGCTGTTTTTT.

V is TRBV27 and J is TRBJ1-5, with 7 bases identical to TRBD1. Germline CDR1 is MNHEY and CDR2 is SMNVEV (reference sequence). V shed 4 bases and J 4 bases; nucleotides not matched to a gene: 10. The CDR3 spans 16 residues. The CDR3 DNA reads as TGTGCCAGCAGTTCTGGTGGGACAGCTTTAAATCAGCCCCAGCATTTT. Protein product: CASSSGGTALNQPQHF.

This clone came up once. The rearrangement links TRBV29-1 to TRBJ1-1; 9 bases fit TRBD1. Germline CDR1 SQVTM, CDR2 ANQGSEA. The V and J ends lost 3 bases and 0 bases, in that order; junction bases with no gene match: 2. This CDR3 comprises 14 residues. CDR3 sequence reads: CSVEGQGMNTEAFF. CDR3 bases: TGCAGCGTTGAGGGACAGGGAATGAACACTGAAGCTTTCTTT.

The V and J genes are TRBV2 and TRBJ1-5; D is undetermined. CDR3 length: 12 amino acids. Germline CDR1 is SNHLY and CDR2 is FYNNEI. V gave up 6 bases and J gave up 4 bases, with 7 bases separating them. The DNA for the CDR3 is TGTGCCAGCAGGAGGACTAATCAGCCCCAGCATTTT. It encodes CASRRTNQPQHF.

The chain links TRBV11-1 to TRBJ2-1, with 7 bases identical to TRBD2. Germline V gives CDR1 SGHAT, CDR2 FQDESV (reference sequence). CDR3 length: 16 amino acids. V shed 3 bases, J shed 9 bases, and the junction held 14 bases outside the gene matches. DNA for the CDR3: TGTGCCAGCAGCTTGGGAGGGCCGAGGACCCATGGTGAGCAGTTCTTC. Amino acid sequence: CASSLGGPRTHGEQFF.

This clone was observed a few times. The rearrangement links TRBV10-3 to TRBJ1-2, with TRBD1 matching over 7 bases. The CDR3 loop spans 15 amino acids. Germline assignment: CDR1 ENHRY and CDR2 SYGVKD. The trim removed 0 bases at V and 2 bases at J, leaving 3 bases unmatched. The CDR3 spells CAISESGQENYGYTF. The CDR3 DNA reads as TGTGCCATCAGTGAGTCAGGACAGGAGAACTATGGCTACACCTTC.

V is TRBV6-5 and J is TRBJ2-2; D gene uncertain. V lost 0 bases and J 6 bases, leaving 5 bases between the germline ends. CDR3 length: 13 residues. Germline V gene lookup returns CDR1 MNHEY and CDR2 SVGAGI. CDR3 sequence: CASSYSTAGELFF. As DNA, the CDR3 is TGTGCCAGCAGTTACTCGACTGCCGGGGAGCTGTTTTTT.

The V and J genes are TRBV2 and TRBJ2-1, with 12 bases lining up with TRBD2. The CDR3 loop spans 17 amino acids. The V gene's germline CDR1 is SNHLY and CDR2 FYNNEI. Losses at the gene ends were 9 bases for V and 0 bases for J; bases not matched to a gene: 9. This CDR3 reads CARTGTSGFLSYNEQFF. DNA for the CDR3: TGTGCCAGAACCGGGACTAGCGGGTTCCTCTCCTACAATGAGCAGTTCTTC. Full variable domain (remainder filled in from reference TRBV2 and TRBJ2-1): EPEVTQTPSHQVTQMGQEVILRCVPISNHLYFYWYRQILGQKVEFLVSFYNNEISEKSEIFDDQFSVERPDGSNFTLKIRSTKLEDSAMYFCARTGTSGFLSYNEQFFGPGTRLTVL.

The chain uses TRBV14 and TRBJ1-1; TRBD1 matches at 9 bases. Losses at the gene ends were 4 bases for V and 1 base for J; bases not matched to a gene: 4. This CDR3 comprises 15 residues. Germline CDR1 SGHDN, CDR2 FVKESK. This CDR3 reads CASSRNRGPNTEAFF. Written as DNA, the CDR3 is TGTGCCAGCAGCCGAAACAGGGGGCCGAACACTGAAGCTTTCTTT.